These T cell receptor beta chains were read from a single sample in a study of shared clonotypes between healthy human individuals. The data were produced by immunoSEQ multiplex PCR, yet TCRdb's version contains in-frame clones alone and is incomplete. The sample comprises about 2.4 million clones, around nine tenths of which are singletons, and 0.13% to 0.15% rests with the top ten. The specimen sequenced was naive CD4+ T cells sorted from blood. The receptors derive from a man aged 18 to 30 in good health. CDR3s include the opening cysteine and the closing phenylalanine or tryptophan. The order of the fields is CDR3 length, V gene, J gene, CDR3 protein.

18	TRBV5-1	TRBJ2-3	CASSLSVAGTLSTDTQYF
15	TRBV27	TRBJ2-3	CASSLGGVSTDTQYF
15	TRBV19	TRBJ2-7	CASSIGVPNIYEQYF
16	TRBV13	TRBJ2-2	CASSAPGRPNTGELFF
15	TRBV7-9	TRBJ2-3	CASSRGQGYMDTQYF
15	TRBV27	TRBJ1-6	CASSLGTGVNSPLHF
15	TRBV27	TRBJ2-1	CASSGLVSSYNEQFF
18	TRBV7-2	TRBJ1-1	CASSLVRPLGQSNTEAFF
12	TRBV28	TRBJ2-3	CASSSLLDTQYF
15	TRBV5-1	TRBJ1-6	CASSSQGRDNSPLHF
16	TRBV19	TRBJ1-1	CASSTLAGLGDTEAFF
14	TRBV7-9	TRBJ2-3	CASSLLAGTDTQYF
14	TRBV7-2	TRBJ2-7	CASSPDRFSYEQYF
20	TRBV5-4	TRBJ2-1	CASSPLRTSGGGNSYNEQFF
14	TRBV7-2	TRBJ2-7	CASSLQGGSYEQYF
15	TRBV5-1	TRBJ2-2	CASSLDRGNTGELFF
12	TRBV19	TRBJ2-1	CASGSGHNEQFF
16	TRBV11-2	TRBJ2-5	CASSLEGRPEAETQYF
12	TRBV2	TRBJ2-7	CASNRSPYEQYF
14	TRBV6-6	TRBJ2-7	CASSNPGTLYEQYF
13	TRBV11-2	TRBJ2-1	CASSLDAYNEQFF
13	TRBV15	TRBJ1-5	CATSRASTWPQHF
15	TRBV19	TRBJ2-1	CASIDRADPYNEQFF
15	TRBV9	TRBJ2-2	CASSPSEGVTGELFF
14	TRBV27	TRBJ2-1	CASSTGLANNEQFF
13	TRBV28	TRBJ1-2	CASSPTGGYGYTF
15	TRBV18	TRBJ2-7	CASSPGAVSSYEQYF
11	TRBV30	TRBJ1-1	CAWSVTVEAFF
13	TRBV19	TRBJ1-2	CASSTTGVEGYTF
15	TRBV6-5	TRBJ2-7	CASSPTDRGTYEQYF
14	TRBV7-3	TRBJ2-3	CASSTQGATDTQYF
16	TRBV5-1	TRBJ1-6	CASSRVRDSGNSPLHF
14	TRBV15	TRBJ1-1	CATSRVDRNTEAFF
16	TRBV7-6	TRBJ2-1	CASSSKTGGTYNEQFF
17	TRBV7-9	TRBJ2-7	CASSPLGGLTPTYEQYF
15	TRBV18	TRBJ1-4	CASSPTGATNEKLFF
17	TRBV5-6	TRBJ1-6	CASSLSRRGKIRSPLHF
13	TRBV2	TRBJ1-2	CASRTGGGYGYTF
14	TRBV4-3	TRBJ1-2	CASSQDAAGVGYTF
16	TRBV7-2	TRBJ1-1	CASSLGFGTLNTEAFF
11	TRBV11-2	.	CASSLQYEQYF
15	TRBV6-5	TRBJ2-7	CASSSSRGGSYEQYF
15	TRBV5-6	TRBJ2-7	CASSREGFLSYEQYF
15	TRBV5-4	TRBJ2-3	CASALDLYSTDTQYF